This TCR beta chain was profiled in a study of blood T cell repertoires in COVID-19 (dated by TCRdb to about 2020). Describing the broader study: Samples from collaborators originated in the United States, Italy and Spain and spanned both the acute and convalescent phases of COVID-19. The material from the prospective study consisted of cDNA or gDNA derived from T cells, B-cell-depleted T cells, or PBMCs. The dataset comprised deeply sampled blood TCRbeta repertoires from subjects exposed to, actively infected with, or recovered from COVID-19. The repertoires were released in a freely available public database meant as a resource for research on the immune response to SARS-CoV-2. Samples came from the ongoing ImmuneRACE study (first 160 participants) plus 1,254 subjects from 6 global collaborators. Sample metadata almost always included a de-identified subject ID, COVID-19 status, age in years and sex. Where available, HLA class I and class II types were obtained from metadata supplied by the sample provider rather than from assay-based typing. Study-wide findings and limitations: The amount of clinical and demographic metadata varied by source and participant and was provided uncurated.

The immunoSEQ Assay, a bias-controlled multiplex PCR, was used to amplify TCRbeta CDR3 regions from genomic DNA. The paper's processing steps were these. Nucleated cell counts per sample were estimated from amplification of reference gene primers within the assay. To quantify the absolute abundance of each unique TCRbeta CDR3 rearrangement, sequence reads were collapsed and filtered. For each sample, productive Simpson clonality was calculated by taking the square root of Simpson's diversity index across productive rearrangements. Entries here come from immuneACCESS through TCRdb and include only in-frame sequences with V and J called. Some clones fail to appear in such tables; in the studies checked, an unresolved V gene covers under half of the shortfall, and the cause of the remainder is unknown. The D gene and trimming were derived from the DNA, and the V and J assignments and clone size from that table. The table for this sample lists about 310,000 clones; 90% of them were counted only once. The ten largest clones represent under 1.1% of the sample.

Per the germline V gene, MGHRA is the CDR1 and YSYEKL is the CDR2. The CDR3 covers 15 residues, taking in both the cysteine and the phenylalanine. Left in the record is the CDR3 DNA by itself, 45 bases read in frame from the first base. Trimming takes 3 bases off V and 1 base off J; junction bases not matched to a gene: 2. About this clone itself: The specificity of this receptor is unknown. Qualities for individual bases were not recorded, and no much larger clone is one base off.

One collaborating source in Seattle enrolled patients while the patients were actively infected and followed the patients over time throughout the course of disease. The collaborating institutions used their own protocols to collect whole blood in K2EDTA tubes. Collaborator samples were shipped for TCRbeta analysis as frozen whole blood, isolated PBMCs, or DNA extracted from either sample type. This TCR was sampled from a woman in her forties with COVID-19, enrolled during active disease. Sequenced input: peripheral blood. Recombination linked TRBV4-1 to TRBJ1-5; TRBD1 lines up with 8 middle nucleotides. CDR3 sequence: CASSQDRESNQPQHF. DNA sequence: TGCGCCAGCAGCCAGGACAGGGAGAGCAATCAGCCCCAGCATTTT.